The clone carrying this T cell receptor (beta chain) was seen a single time. The data stem from a study of blood T cell repertoires in COVID-19. Study background: The United States, Italy and Spain supplied acute and convalescent COVID-19 samples. T cells, B-cell-depleted T cells, or PBMCs supplied cDNA or gDNA.

Germline V gene lookup returns CDR1 LNHDA and CDR2 SQIVND (reference sequence). V was shortened by 4 bases and J by 7 bases, with 16 bases between the two germline ends. The CDR3 runs 14 residues. In the authors' methods: Estimation of nucleated cell counts was performed using reference gene primer amplification. The protocol was immunoSEQ multiplex PCR, while the TCRdb copy is restricted to in-frame clones and leaves out a portion. For V, J and clone size, that table is used; D and trimming come from the DNA. This table has 200,000 to 300,000 clones, 82% appearing once. The sequenced sample was peripheral blood. The chain has TRBV19 and TRBJ1-1; D unresolved. The TCR originated in a woman aged 60-70 years with active or convalescent COVID-19. CDR3 loop: CASSRASIRNEAFF. DNA for the CDR3: TGTGCCAGTAGTAGAGCGTCGATCCGGAATGAAGCTTTCTTT.